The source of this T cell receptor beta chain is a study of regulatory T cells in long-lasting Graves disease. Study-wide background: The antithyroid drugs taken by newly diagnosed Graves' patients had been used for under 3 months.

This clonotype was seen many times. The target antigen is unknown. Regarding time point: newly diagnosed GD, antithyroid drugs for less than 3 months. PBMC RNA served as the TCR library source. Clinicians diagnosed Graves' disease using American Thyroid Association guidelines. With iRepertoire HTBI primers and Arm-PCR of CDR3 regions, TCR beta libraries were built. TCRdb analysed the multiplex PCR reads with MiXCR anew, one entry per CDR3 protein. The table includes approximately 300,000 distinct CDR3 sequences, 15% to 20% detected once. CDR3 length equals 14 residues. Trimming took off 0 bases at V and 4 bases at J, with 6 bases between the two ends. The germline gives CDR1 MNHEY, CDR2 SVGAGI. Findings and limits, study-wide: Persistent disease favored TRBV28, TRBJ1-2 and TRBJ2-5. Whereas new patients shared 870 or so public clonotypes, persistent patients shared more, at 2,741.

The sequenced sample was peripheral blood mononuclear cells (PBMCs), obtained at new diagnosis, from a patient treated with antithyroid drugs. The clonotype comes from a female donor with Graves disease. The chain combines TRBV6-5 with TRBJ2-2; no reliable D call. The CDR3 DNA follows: TGTGCCAGCAGTTACTCGCAGATCACCGGGGAGCTGTTTTTT. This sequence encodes CASSYSQITGELFF.